The clone carrying this T cell receptor beta chain appeared many times. This entry is derived from a study of early T cells in non-severe SARS-CoV-2 infection. Study details: Bulk RNA isolated from unsorted whole blood underwent sequencing; chains were not paired.

Each cDNA molecule carried a unique molecular identifier. TCRdb fed the 5' RACE reads into MiXCR, producing one record per CDR3 protein. The sample includes tens of thousands of distinct CDR3 sequences, about 3.7% of them seen just once. CDR1 and CDR2 from the germline V gene are KGHDR and SFDVKD. The CDR3 covers 16 residues. The trim removed 3 bases at V and 5 bases at J, leaving 9 bases unmatched. V gene TRBV24-1 combines with J gene TRBJ1-2; 9 bases map to TRBD1. The TCR originated in an adult who was a healthcare worker with PCR-confirmed SARS-CoV-2 infection or an uninfected control (not recorded which). The specimen was whole blood. CDR3 sequence reads: CATSDAGQGNLYGYTF. As DNA, the CDR3 is TGTGCCACCAGTGATGCGGGACAGGGTAATCTTTATGGCTACACCTTC.